The TCR beta chain under discussion was sequenced for a study of blood T cell repertoires in COVID-19. Clones were read by immunoSEQ multiplex PCR, and TCRdb kept only the in-frame ones, dropping some. The sample has fewer than 350,000 clones, approximately 91% seen once. This clone was recorded a few times. The receptor was derived from a woman aged 40-49 years with acute COVID-19. Sequencing input: PBMCs or T cells enriched from blood (not recorded which).

The CDR3: CASSLVAGQSPPNSPLHF. In DNA form, the CDR3 reads TGTGCCAGCAGCCTAGTGGCAGGGCAGAGCCCTCCTAATTCACCCCTCCACTTT. V and J are TRBV5-4 and TRBJ1-6; the D gene is possibly TRBD1 (5 bases). Germline CDR1 is SGHNT and CDR2 is YYREEE (reference sequence). The CDR3 runs to 18 residues. V lost 4 bases and J 6 bases, leaving 23 bases between the germline ends.